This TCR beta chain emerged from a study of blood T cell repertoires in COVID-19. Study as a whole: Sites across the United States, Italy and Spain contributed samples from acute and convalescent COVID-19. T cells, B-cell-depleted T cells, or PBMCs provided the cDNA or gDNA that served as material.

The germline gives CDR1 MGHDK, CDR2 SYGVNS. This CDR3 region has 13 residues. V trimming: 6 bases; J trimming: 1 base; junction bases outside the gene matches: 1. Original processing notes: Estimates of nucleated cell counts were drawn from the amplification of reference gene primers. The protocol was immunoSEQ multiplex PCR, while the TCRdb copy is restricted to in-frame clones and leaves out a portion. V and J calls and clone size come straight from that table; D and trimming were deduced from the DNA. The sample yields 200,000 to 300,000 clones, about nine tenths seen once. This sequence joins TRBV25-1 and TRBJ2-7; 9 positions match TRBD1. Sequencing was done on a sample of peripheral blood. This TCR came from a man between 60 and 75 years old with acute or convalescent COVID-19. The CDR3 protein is CASRQGASYEQYF. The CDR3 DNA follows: TGTGCCAGCAGACAGGGGGCGTCCTACGAGCAGTACTTC.